This is a list of T cell receptor beta chains from one sample in a study of cytomegalovirus exposure and HLA in healthy donors. Clones were sequenced by immunoSEQ multiplex PCR, and TCRdb holds only the in-frame ones, with some missing. The table has about 78,000 clones, approximately 88% seen once. Source material: PBMCs. These receptors were taken from a woman aged 50 to 65 in good health and CMV-seronegative. Both conserved end residues are trimmed from each CDR3. The D gene is left open where the match is weak. A row's size may be missing; if present it is once, few, many or a size class.

TRBJ1-5,TRBV19,.,.,ASSTVAWTVSNQPQH
TRBJ2-6,TRBV5-6,few,TRBD2,ASSKTSGGAFGANVLT
TRBJ1-1,TRBV9,.,TRBD1,ASSLTGGAFAEAF
TRBJ2-1,TRBV9,.,TRBD2,ASSVRLAGLGEQF
TRBJ1-1,TRBV6-1,.,.,ASRGQNTEAF
TRBJ2-2,TRBV18,.,TRBD1,ASSQTGVNTGELF
TRBJ2-5,TRBV7-6,.,.,ASSPGLSEGTQY
TRBJ1-3,TRBV5-1,.,.,ASSPLGTAGNTIY
TRBJ2-7,TRBV2,once,.,ASIKSYEQY
TRBJ2-3,TRBV6-5,.,.,ASSPNLGLYTQY
TRBJ2-5,TRBV7-8,.,.,ASSPVQGTPLETQY
TRBJ2-7,TRBV6-4,.,.,ARRPSRGREDEAGY
TRBJ2-1,TRBV19,.,.,ASSILQGNEQF
TRBJ1-1,TRBV7-9,.,TRBD1,ASSSRQGFTEAF
TRBJ1-1,TRBV28,.,TRBD1,ASSSTGTGGTEAF
TRBJ2-1,TRBV7-9,.,TRBD2,SSSLLAGALNEQF
TRBJ2-3,TRBV7-7,.,TRBD1,ASSTGPDREQY
TRBJ1-1,TRBV11-2,.,.,ASSSRDGNTEAF
TRBJ2-3,TRBV6-6,few,TRBD2,ASSSGGSKDTQY
TRBJ1-1,TRBV7-3,.,TRBD1,ASSLKTGFGAF
TRBJ2-3,TRBV4-3,.,.,ASSQDIVDYASTDTQY
TRBJ2-1,TRBV18,.,.,ASSPPFDGGANEQF
TRBJ2-6,TRBV7-9,.,.,ASSSQGTGANVLT
TRBJ2-1,TRBV29-1,.,TRBD2,SVASGGHSYNEQF
TRBJ1-2,TRBV6-5,.,TRBD1,ASSRTGNGYT
TRBJ1-5,TRBV27,.,TRBD1,ASRGTEGYNQPQH
TRBJ2-1,TRBV5-1,.,TRBD2,ASSAGLALNEQF
TRBJ2-1,TRBV19,.,TRBD2,ASSMGLAGALRSYNEQF
TRBJ1-1,TRBV7-9,.,.,SSSLGTNEAF
TRBJ2-7,TRBV15,.,.,ATSRILLFPAYPRTESYEQY
TRBJ2-1,TRBV28,.,.,ASSLPGRGTYNEQF
TRBJ1-3,TRBV5-6,.,.,ASSNAKGGNTIY
TRBJ1-2,TRBV27,.,.,ASSNTGNSRRSYGYT
TRBJ1-1,TRBV5-4,.,.,ASSLVTGLNTEAF
TRBJ2-2,TRBV4-2,.,TRBD2,ASSGGLAGKGNTGELF
TRBJ2-7,TRBV29-1,.,.,SVEDRQIRYWGYEQY
TRBJ2-7,TRBV2,.,TRBD2,ASSEGGVSYEQY
TRBJ2-7,TRBV5-1,.,.,ASSFGGGQSSYEQY
TRBJ2-2,TRBV5-4,.,TRBD2,ASSLASIAGGGTGELF
TRBJ1-5,TRBV7-8,few,.,ASSLSVSNQPQH
TRBJ2-3,TRBV18,.,.,ASSPIGGQGGDTQY
TRBJ2-2,TRBV7-3,.,TRBD2,ASSTWTSGNGGELF
TRBJ1-6,TRBV6-5,.,TRBD1,ASSLQGARDSPLH
TRBJ2-7,TRBV6-1,.,TRBD2,ASSDLAGDQDEQY
TRBJ2-7,TRBV7-2,once,.,ASSLNGNEQY
TRBJ2-1,TRBV7-3,.,TRBD2,ASSPLGLAGGSWNEQF
TRBJ2-3,TRBV5-5,.,TRBD1,ASSRTGEVSTDTQY
TRBJ1-3,TRBV6-1,.,.,ASSGTGNTIY
TRBJ2-1,TRBV29-1,.,TRBD2,SVVLGTSAYNEQF
TRBJ1-1,TRBV5-8,.,.,ASSLAYRPTEAF
TRBJ2-7,TRBV10-2,.,.,ASSELTTQVQGYEQY
TRBJ2-1,TRBV7-9,.,.,ASSLNHPAYNEQF
TRBJ1-1,TRBV7-9,.,TRBD1,ASRKTGEAF
TRBJ2-1,TRBV11-2,few,.,ASSLPETTYNEQF